Below, 3 T cell receptor beta chains from the same sample are listed, as sequenced in a study of pediatric ulcerative colitis. Produced via immunoSEQ multiplex PCR; TCRdb's table is partial and in-frame only. The data contain approximately 60,000 clones, 80% to 90% of them seen just once; the ten biggest clones take up roughly 3%. Sequences were obtained from blood. These receptors all come from a boy younger than 18 with severe ulcerative colitis.

This rearrangement joins TRBV7-9 to TRBJ1-4, with D maybe TRBD1 (6 bases). V shed 7 bases and J shed 11 bases, with 14 bases lying between them. CDR1 is SEHNR and CDR2 is FQNEAQ in the germline V gene (reference sequence). The CDR3 contains 12 residues. The CDR3 DNA reads TGTGCCAGCACCATCGGGGACACGAAACTGTTTTTT. This sequence encodes CASTIGDTKLFF.

V and J are TRBV21-1 and TRBJ1-2; the listed D gene, TRBD1, was not tested against the DNA. TRBV21-1 counts as a pseudogene. This CDR3 has 15 amino acids. CDR3 region: CASSKEQAPNYGYTF. In nucleotides, the CDR3 is TGTGCCAGCAGCAAAGAACAGGCCCCTAACTATGGCTACACCTTC.

This clone was detected only a few times. The chain combines TRBV29-1 with TRBJ1-2; 7 nucleotides match TRBD1. Germline V gene lookup returns CDR1 SQVTM and CDR2 ANQGSEA. This CDR3 is built from 14 residues. J gave up 0 bases and V 5 bases, and 6 bases lay outside the gene matches. The CDR3: CSVQGQWTNYGYTF. As DNA, the CDR3 is TGCAGCGTTCAGGGACAGTGGACTAACTATGGCTACACCTTC.